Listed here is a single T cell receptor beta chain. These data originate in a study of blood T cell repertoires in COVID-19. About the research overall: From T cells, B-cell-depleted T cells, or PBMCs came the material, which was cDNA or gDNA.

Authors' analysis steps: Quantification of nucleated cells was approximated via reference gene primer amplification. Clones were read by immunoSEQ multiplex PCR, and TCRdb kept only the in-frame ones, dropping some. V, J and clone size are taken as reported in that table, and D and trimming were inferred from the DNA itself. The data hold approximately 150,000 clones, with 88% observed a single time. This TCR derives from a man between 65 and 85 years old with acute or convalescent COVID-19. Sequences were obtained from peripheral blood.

For the CDR3, the DNA is TGTGCCAGCTCATCACTAGAGGGGAACACTGAAGCTTTCTTT. This gives the protein CASSSLEGNTEAFF. The rearrangement joins TRBV18 to TRBJ1-1; D gene uncertain. The germline gives CDR1 KGHSH, CDR2 LQKENI. The V end lost 5 bases, the J end lost 1 base, and 11 bases lay between the germline ends. CDR3 length equals 14 residues.